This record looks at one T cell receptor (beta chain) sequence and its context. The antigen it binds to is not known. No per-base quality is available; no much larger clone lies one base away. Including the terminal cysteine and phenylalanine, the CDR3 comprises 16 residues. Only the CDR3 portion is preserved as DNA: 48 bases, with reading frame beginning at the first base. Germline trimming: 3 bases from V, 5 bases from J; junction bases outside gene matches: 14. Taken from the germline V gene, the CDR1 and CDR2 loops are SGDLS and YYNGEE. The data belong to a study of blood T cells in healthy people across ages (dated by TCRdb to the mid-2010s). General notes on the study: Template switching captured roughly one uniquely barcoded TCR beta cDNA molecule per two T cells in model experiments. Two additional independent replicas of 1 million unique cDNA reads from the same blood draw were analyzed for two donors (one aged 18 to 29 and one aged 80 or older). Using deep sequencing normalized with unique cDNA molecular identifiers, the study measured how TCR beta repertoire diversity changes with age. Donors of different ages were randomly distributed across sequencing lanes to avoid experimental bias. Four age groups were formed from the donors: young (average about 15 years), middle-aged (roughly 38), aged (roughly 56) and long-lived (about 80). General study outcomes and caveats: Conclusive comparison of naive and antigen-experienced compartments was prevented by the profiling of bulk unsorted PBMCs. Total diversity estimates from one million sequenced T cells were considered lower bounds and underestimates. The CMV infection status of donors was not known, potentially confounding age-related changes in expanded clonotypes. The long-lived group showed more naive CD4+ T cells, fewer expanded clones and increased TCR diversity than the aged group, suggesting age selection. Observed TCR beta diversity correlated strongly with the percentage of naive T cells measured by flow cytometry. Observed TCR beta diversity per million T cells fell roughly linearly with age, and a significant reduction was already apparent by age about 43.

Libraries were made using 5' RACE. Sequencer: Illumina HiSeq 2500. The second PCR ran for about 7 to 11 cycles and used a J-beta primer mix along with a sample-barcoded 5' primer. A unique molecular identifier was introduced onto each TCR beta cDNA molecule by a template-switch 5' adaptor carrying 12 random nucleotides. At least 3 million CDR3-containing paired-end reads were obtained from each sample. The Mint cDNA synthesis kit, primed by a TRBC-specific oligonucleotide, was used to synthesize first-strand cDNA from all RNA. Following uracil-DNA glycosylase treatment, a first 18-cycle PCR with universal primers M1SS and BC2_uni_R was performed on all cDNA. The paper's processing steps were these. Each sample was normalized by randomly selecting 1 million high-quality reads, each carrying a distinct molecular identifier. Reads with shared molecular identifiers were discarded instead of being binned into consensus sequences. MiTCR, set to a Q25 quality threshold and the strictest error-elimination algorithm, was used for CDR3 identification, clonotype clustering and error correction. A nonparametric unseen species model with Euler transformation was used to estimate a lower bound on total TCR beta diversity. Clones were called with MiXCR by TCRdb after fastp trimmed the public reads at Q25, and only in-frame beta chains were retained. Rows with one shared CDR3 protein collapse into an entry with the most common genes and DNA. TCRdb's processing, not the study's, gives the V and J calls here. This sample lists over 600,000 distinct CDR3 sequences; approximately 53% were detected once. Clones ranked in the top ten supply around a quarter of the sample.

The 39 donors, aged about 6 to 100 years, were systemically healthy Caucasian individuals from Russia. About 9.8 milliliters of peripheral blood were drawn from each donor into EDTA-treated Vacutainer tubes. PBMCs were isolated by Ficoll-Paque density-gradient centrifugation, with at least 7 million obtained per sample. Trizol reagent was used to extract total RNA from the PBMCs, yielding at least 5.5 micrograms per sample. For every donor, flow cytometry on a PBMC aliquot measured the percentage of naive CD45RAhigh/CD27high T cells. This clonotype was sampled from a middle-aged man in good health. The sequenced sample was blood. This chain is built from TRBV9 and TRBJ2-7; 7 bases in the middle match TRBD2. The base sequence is TGTGCCAGCAGCGCCCTTGGGAGGGCGGGAGAGGACGAGCAGTACTTC. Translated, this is CASSALGRAGEDEQYF.